The sequence of this T cell receptor beta chain was determined in a study of T cell responses to AZD1222 COVID-19 vaccine. Whole-study results and caveats: Recipients of AZD1222 seropositive at baseline numbered only five or six. Spike-specific TCR repertoires showed rising breadth and depth after two AZD1222 doses. Repertoires were obtained only post-peak T cell response. The reported proportion of spike-specific TCRs targeting unmutated variant regions was nearly half.

Here immunoSEQ multiplex PCR was the method, and the copy in TCRdb shows in-frame clones only, minus some. The sample consists of about 160,000 clones, more than 85% of them appearing once. V lost 0 bases, J lost 6 bases, and 8 bases stayed unmatched. The CDR3 runs 15 residues. Germline CDR1 and CDR2: GTSNPN and SVGIG (reference sequence). This clone was detected only once. The antigen remains unidentified. The rearrangement links TRBV30 to TRBJ2-3; TRBD2 aligns across 8 bases. This clonotype was obtained from an adult in good health. The sequencing used peripheral blood, collected on day 0 of AZD1222 vaccination. The CDR3 nucleotides read TGTGCCTGGAGTGTCGGCCTAGCGGGTACGGATACGCAGTATTTT. Its translation: CAWSVGLAGTDTQYF.